This T cell receptor beta chain was captured in a study of T-cell memory formation after mild COVID-19. Trimming cost V 0 bases and J 3 bases; bases outside gene matches: 2. The germline CDR1 and CDR2 sequences are GTSNPN and SVGIG (reference sequence). This CDR3 region has 14 residues. TCRdb re-analysed the 5' RACE reads in MiXCR, keeping a single row per CDR3 protein. The table shows about half a million distinct CDR3 sequences, with approximately 18% occurring only once. The chain is built from TRBV30 and TRBJ2-7; TRBD2 aligns across 10 bases. The sequence came from an adult woman who had mild COVID-19 (a few samples of this study predate the infection). Cell type and time point are not known. Input material: PBMCs or a T cell subset sorted from them (not recorded which). The CDR3 sequence is CAWSVSSGSYEQYF. CDR3 bases: TGTGCCTGGAGTGTATCTAGCGGGAGCTACGAGCAGTACTTC.